In its sample, the clone carrying this TCR beta chain was seen many times. No antigen is known for it. CDR1 is SQVTM and CDR2 is ANQGSEA in the germline V gene. V was cut by 5 bases and J by 5 bases, with 13 bases left in between. CDR3 size: 13 residues. The data are from a study of T-cell reconstitution after alpha-beta-depleted transplantation in children. TCRbeta library preparation incorporated unique molecular identifiers. In TCRdb, the PCR reads were re-called with MiXCR into one record per CDR3 protein. Altogether fewer than 500,000 distinct CDR3 sequences are present, around two fifths being singletons, with the ten largest covering around a quarter. Findings and caveats of the study: It was reported that alpha-beta T cells came from several hundred expanded graft clones (about two months after transplant). At one year after transplant, newly produced T cells mostly accounted for T-cell counts and diversity. Day-60 TCRbeta diversity that was high in some patients was derived from surviving recipient T cells and thymic progenitors.

The chain couples TRBV29-1 to TRBJ1-5; possibly TRBD1 for D (6 bases). The sample here was PBMCs, taken before TCRalphabeta/CD19-depleted stem cell transplant. The source is a girl aged 2 to 10 with aplastic anemia, due to receive a stem cell transplant. CDR3 sequence reads: CSVRDTEDQPQHF. Here the CDR3 DNA reads TGCAGCGTTCGGGACACCGAGGATCAGCCCCAGCATTTT.